This TCR beta chain is drawn from a study of blood T cell repertoires in COVID-19. Study details: The samples span acute and convalescent COVID-19 from the United States, Italy and Spain.

Clones were sequenced by immunoSEQ multiplex PCR, and TCRdb holds only the in-frame ones, with some missing. Counted here are 250,000 or so clones, roughly 84% occurring once; the ten biggest clones make up about 3.4%. Self-reported history from a screening survey and questionnaire set each donor's cohort. Resolution of symptoms, clearance, or two negative PCRs was present in recovered Cohort 3 donors. Germline trimming cut 2 bases from V and 5 bases from J; bases unmatched to any gene: 1. Per germline, CDR1 LGHNA and CDR2 YSLEER. This CDR3 contains 13 residues. Sequenced material: PBMCs or T cells enriched from blood (not recorded which). This TCR was recovered from a man in his fifties or sixties who had recovered from COVID-19. The chain recombines TRBV4-3 with TRBJ2-7, with 9 bases identical to TRBD1. In DNA, the CDR3 is TGCGCCAGCAGCCAACGGACAGGGGACGAGCAGTACTTC. It yields the protein CASSQRTGDEQYF.